This TCR beta chain comes out of a study of cytomegalovirus exposure and HLA in healthy donors. For this clone: An end of the junction does not agree with germline; a read error may underlie this.

The PCR employed 60 Vbeta primers together with 13 Jbeta primers. Sequencing used immunoSEQ multiplex PCR; TCRdb keeps in-frame clones, though not all of them. The repertoire holds tens of thousands of clones, with 55% to 65% as singletons. The origin of this receptor is a woman aged 45-65 years in good health and CMV-seronegative. The sample comprised PBMCs.

CDR3 loop: CASSPGQGDEQFF. The DNA for the CDR3 is TGTGCTAGCAGCCCAGGACAGGGAGATGAGCAGTTCTTC. V usage is TRBV7-7 and J usage is TRBJ2-1; 8 positions agree with TRBD1. The CDR3 is made up of 13 amino acids. Germline lookup yields CDR1 SSHAT and CDR2 FNYEAQ (reference sequence).